The 7 T cell receptor beta chains presented below share a single source sample, sequenced in a study of naive and memory T cell subsets. Study-wide findings and caveats: A few larger clonotypes appeared in naive repertoires, especially CD8, possibly memory cells re-expressing CD45RA.

Their antigens remain unidentified. Two oligonucleotides, mixed equimolar, formed the beta constant-region primer covering TRBC1 and TRBC2. The ligated cDNA underwent four PCR rounds using SP2 and nested alpha and beta constant-region primers. TCRdb processed the UMI-ligation and nested PCR reads anew with MiXCR; each CDR3 protein has one entry. The sample yields approximately 90,000 distinct CDR3 sequences, approximately 10% seen once. Sequencing input: naive CD4+ T cells from blood. Receptor source: a human donor in good health.

This clonotype was found many times. The genes are TRBV12-3 or TRBV12-4 and TRBJ2-7; D call uncertain. This CDR3 spans 14 amino acids. V dropped 2 bases and J dropped 6 bases, with 14 bases sitting between them. In DNA, the CDR3 is TGTGCCAGCAGTTTACGATCTAGACCGTCCGAGCAGTACTTC. Its protein is CASSLRSRPSEQYF.

This clonotype was counted many times. The chain employs TRBV18 and TRBJ2-3; D possibly corresponds to TRBD2 (5 bases). This CDR3 spans 16 amino acids. Germline CDR1 and CDR2: KGHSH and LQKENI. With 1 base removed from V and 0 bases from J, the gap between germline ends came to 11 bases. CDR3 sequence (DNA): TGTGCCAGCTCACCACTGAAGAGCGGAAGCACAGATACGCAGTATTTT. Translated, it gives CASSPLKSGSTDTQYF.

The chain has TRBV12-3 or TRBV12-4 and TRBJ1-5; possibly TRBD1 for D (5 bases). The CDR3 is 15 amino acids. The V end was cut by 3 bases, the J end by 7 bases, with 16 bases between. CDR3 region: CASSFDGAAEQPQHF. Here the CDR3 DNA reads TGTGCCAGCAGTTTCGATGGGGCTGCTGAACAGCCCCAGCATTTT.

The J gene is TRBJ2-1, the V gene TRBV19; TRBD2 matches at 7 bases. Germline values: CDR1 LNHDA, CDR2 SQIVND (reference sequence). This CDR3 has 16 residues. After removal of 6 bases from V and 4 bases from J, the junction contained 12 bases not matched to a gene. The CDR3 protein is CASSPSGPPKYNEQFF. The CDR3 nucleotides are TGTGCCAGTAGCCCTAGCGGTCCACCGAAATACAATGAGCAGTTCTTC.

This clonotype showed up just a few times. The rearrangement joins TRBV12-3 or TRBV12-4 to TRBJ2-1; 10 bases match TRBD1. The CDR3 has 15 amino acids. V dropped 6 bases and J dropped 6; count of bases not matched to a gene: 8. CDR3 protein: CASSPTGTGANEQFF. The CDR3, as DNA: TGTGCCAGCAGCCCAACCGGGACAGGGGCCAATGAGCAGTTCTTC.

The chain employs TRBV6-2 or TRBV6-3 and TRBJ1-1; D not certain. The V end lost 2 bases, the J end lost 0 bases, and 16 bases lay between the germline ends. Germline CDR1 reads MNHEY; CDR2 reads SVGEGT. CDR3 size: 17 residues. This CDR3 reads CASSYLVRTNMNTEAFF. The DNA for the CDR3 is TGTGCCAGCAGTTACCTCGTCAGAACGAACATGAACACTGAAGCTTTCTTT.

This clonotype was recorded at least ten times. This chain uses TRBV7-6 with TRBJ2-3, with D possibly TRBD1 on 6 matching bases. Trimming removed 5 bases at V and 9 bases at J, with 12 bases between. This CDR3 is 12 amino acids long. Germline V lookup: CDR1 SGHVS, CDR2 FNYEAQ. CDR3: CASSAEGVTQYF. The CDR3 DNA sequence: TGTGCCAGCAGCGCAGAGGGGGTCACGCAGTATTTT.